The 13 T cell receptor beta chains below all came from one sample that was sequenced in a study of cytomegalovirus exposure and HLA in healthy donors. The PCR had 60 Vbeta and 13 Jbeta primers. Some clones are missing from TCRdb's copy, which holds only in-frame ones; the method was immunoSEQ multiplex PCR. In the table there are under 200,000 clones, 75% to 85% of which are singletons. The sample consisted of PBMCs. The receptors were gathered from a woman in her late teens or twenties in good health and CMV-seronegative.

V is TRBV5-1 and J is TRBJ1-4; TRBD1 aligns across 8 bases. The CDR3 extends over 16 amino acids. The trim removed 5 bases at V and 0 bases at J, leaving 6 bases unmatched. CDR1 and CDR2 (germline): SGHRS, YFSETQ. In DNA, the CDR3 is TGCGCCAGCAGAACGGGACAGGTTGCAACTAATGAAAAACTGTTTTTT. The encoded protein is CASRTGQVATNEKLFF.

The chain combines TRBV30 with TRBJ2-1, with 10 positions matching TRBD2. This CDR3 has 15 amino acids. V lost 3 bases, J lost 7 bases, and 9 bases stayed unmatched. The V gene's germline CDR1 is GTSNPN and CDR2 SVGIG (reference sequence). The CDR3 DNA sequence: TGTGCCTGGAGCACTCTAGCGGGAGTCTCGAATGAGCAGTTCTTC. It codes for CAWSTLAGVSNEQFF.

The rearrangement uses TRBV7-2 and TRBJ2-5; D possibly corresponds to TRBD2 (5 bases). The germline CDR1 and CDR2 sequences are SGHTA and FQGNSA. Trimming removed 0 bases from V and 3 bases from J, with 8 bases in between. This CDR3 spans 14 amino acids. Here the CDR3 reads CASSLARAEETQYF. For the CDR3, the DNA is TGTGCCAGCAGCTTAGCGAGAGCGGAAGAGACCCAGTACTTC.

The rearrangement uses TRBV27 and TRBJ1-6; D gene ambiguous. Germline V CDR1 and CDR2: MNHEY, SMNVEV (reference sequence). Trimming left V 5 bases short and J 6 bases short, with 11 bases between. CDR3 size: 14 residues. CDR3 region: CASSPSGFNSPLHF. CDR3 bases: TGTGCCAGCAGTCCTTCAGGTTTTAATTCACCCCTCCACTTT.

The sample holds one count of this clone. The CDR3 here is CASSSVAGALSGELFF. The CDR3 DNA is TGTGCCAGCAGTTCCGTAGCGGGTGCGTTGTCCGGGGAGCTGTTTTTT. The chain joins TRBV27 to TRBJ2-2; 7 nucleotides align to TRBD2. The V and J ends lost 4 bases and 6 bases, in that order; junction bases with no gene match: 11. The germline CDR1 and CDR2 sequences are MNHEY and SMNVEV (reference sequence). This CDR3 comprises 16 residues.

J is TRBJ2-3 and V is TRBV6-5; 7 nucleotides match TRBD1. Germline values: CDR1 MNHEY, CDR2 SVGAGI. V shed 6 bases, J shed 4 bases, and the junction held 7 bases outside the gene matches. This CDR3 has 14 amino acids. The DNA of the CDR3 is TGTGCCAGCAGCCGCTCGACAGGGTCAGATACGCAGTATTTT. Its protein product is CASSRSTGSDTQYF.

Notes on this clone: A junction boundary mismatches the germline segment, possibly from a read error. The gene calls are TRBV2 and TRBJ2-2; D is possibly TRBD1 (5 bases). The CDR3 is 17 residues long. CDR1 is SNHLY and CDR2 is FYNNEI in the germline V gene. CDR3 in DNA: TGTGCCAGCAGTAAAGCTTTAAAAGGGGCCGACACCGGGGAGCTGTTTTTT. Protein: CASSKALKGADTGELFF.

This clone was recorded once. The chain is built from TRBV6-1 and TRBJ2-7; TRBD1 might be the D (5 bases). Germline loops: CDR1 MNHNS, CDR2 SASEGT. This CDR3 region has 13 residues. Trimming left V 6 bases short and J 2 bases short, with 11 bases between. CDR3 nucleotide sequence: TGTGCCAGCAGGGGGCAGGCCCCCTACGAGCAGTACTTC. As protein: CASRGQAPYEQYF.

This clone has just one count. The chain recombines TRBV9 with TRBJ1-3; D possibly corresponds to TRBD1 (6 bases). The CDR3 consists of 14 residues. Between the trimmed V and J ends, which lost 4 bases and 0 bases, there was a span of 8 bases. The germline V gene has CDR1 SGDLS and CDR2 YYNGEE. This CDR3 reads CASSRTDSGNTIYF. The DNA of the CDR3 is TGTGCCAGCAGCCGGACAGACTCTGGAAACACCATATATTTT.

The chain carries TRBV11-3 and TRBJ1-1; a weak D match, TRBD1 (5 bases). The CDR3 consists of 13 residues. Germline CDR1 is SGHNT and CDR2 is YENEEA. V lost 0 bases and J lost 4, with 6 bases in between. CDR3 sequence (DNA): TGTGCCAGCAGCTTAGACAGGGCCACTGAAGCTTTCTTT. This translates into CASSLDRATEAFF.

The chain employs TRBV5-1 and TRBJ2-3, with 9 bases lining up with TRBD2. The trim removed 3 bases at V and 7 bases at J, leaving 3 bases unmatched. This CDR3 region has 13 residues. The V gene's germline CDR1 is SGHRS and CDR2 YFSETQ. Here the CDR3 DNA reads TGCGCCAGCAGCTCCGGGACTAGCTATACGCAGTATTTT. Translating gives CASSSGTSYTQYF.

The gene calls are TRBV14 and TRBJ2-1; unclear D gene. Germline V CDR1 and CDR2: SGHDN, FVKESK. V lost 0 bases, J lost 0 bases, and 15 bases lay in between. This CDR3 has 18 amino acids. CDR3 protein: CASSQDNLAASSYNEQFF. CDR3 sequence (DNA): TGTGCCAGCAGCCAAGATAACTTAGCCGCCAGCTCCTACAATGAGCAGTTCTTC.

The rearrangement links TRBV5-6 to TRBJ2-7, with 9 positions matching TRBD2. V lost 5 bases, J lost 4 bases, and 10 bases stayed unmatched. Germline loops: CDR1 SGHDT, CDR2 YYEEEE. This CDR3 region has 15 residues. CDR3 DNA: TGTGCCAGCAGGAGCCCAGCGGGGGGTCTTTACGAGCAGTACTTC. Its translation: CASRSPAGGLYEQYF. Filled out from reference TRBV5-6 and TRBJ2-7, the complete variable domain reads DAGVTQSPTHLIKTRGQQVTLRCSPKSGHDTVSWYQQALGQGPQFIFQYYEEEERQRGNFPDRFSGHQFPNYSSELNVNALLLGDSALYLCASRSPAGGLYEQYFGPGTRLTVT.